This is a list of T cell receptor beta chains from one sample in a study of cytomegalovirus exposure and HLA in healthy donors. TCRdb's copy holds only in-frame clones and misses some; the assay was immunoSEQ multiplex PCR. The data contain some 120,000 clones, roughly 80% of them singletons. Sequences were obtained from PBMCs. Receptors originate from a man aged 18 to 30 in good health and CMV-seropositive. The CDR3 runs from the conserved cysteine through the conserved F or W. A D gene is named only where the DNA matches it firmly. Expanded clones are given a class, and other clones once, few, many or no size at all.

cdr3_length: 16
clone_size: NA
d_call: TRBD2
v_call: TRBV30
j_call: TRBJ2-2
cdr3_aa: CAWSVRSGTDTGELFF
cdr3_nt: TGTGCCTGGAGTGTACGGAGCGGGACCGACACCGGGGAGCTGTTTTTT

cdr3_length: 16
clone_size: NA
d_call: TRBD2
v_call: TRBV5-1
j_call: TRBJ2-7
cdr3_aa: CASSLVGGEGGYEQYF
cdr3_nt: TGCGCCAGCAGCTTGGTTGGGGGGGAAGGCGGTTACGAGCAGTACTTC

cdr3_length: 15
clone_size: NA
d_call: NA
v_call: TRBV15
j_call: TRBJ1-1
cdr3_aa: CATSRDNRMNTEAFF
cdr3_nt: TGTGCCACCAGCAGAGATAACAGAATGAACACTGAAGCTTTCTTT

cdr3_length: 12
clone_size: NA
d_call: NA
v_call: TRBV29-1
j_call: TRBJ2-5
cdr3_aa: CSVRYFQETQYF
cdr3_nt: TGCAGCGTCAGATATTTTCAAGAGACCCAGTACTTC

cdr3_length: 14
clone_size: NA
d_call: TRBD1
v_call: TRBV10-2
j_call: TRBJ1-5
cdr3_aa: CASSGQGSNQPQHF
cdr3_nt: TGCGCCAGCAGCGGACAGGGAAGCAATCAGCCCCAGCATTTT

cdr3_length: 15
clone_size: NA
d_call: NA
v_call: TRBV27
j_call: TRBJ2-3
cdr3_aa: CASRRLQGLTDTQYF
cdr3_nt: TGTGCCAGCAGACGACTCCAAGGTCTCACAGATACGCAGTATTTT

cdr3_length: 15
clone_size: NA
d_call: TRBD1
v_call: TRBV7-2
j_call: TRBJ1-2
cdr3_aa: CASSADGTGGYGYTF
cdr3_nt: TGTGCCAGCAGCGCGGACGGGACAGGGGGCTATGGCTACACCTTC

cdr3_length: 12
clone_size: NA
d_call: NA
v_call: TRBV6-1
j_call: TRBJ2-3
cdr3_aa: CASSQQLDTQYF
cdr3_nt: TGTGCCAGCAGTCAACAGCTAGATACGCAGTATTTT

cdr3_length: 14
clone_size: NA
d_call: TRBD1
v_call: TRBV18
j_call: TRBJ1-1
cdr3_aa: CASSPEGQSTEAFF
cdr3_nt: TGTGCCAGCTCACCCGAGGGACAGAGTACTGAAGCTTTCTTT

cdr3_length: 15
clone_size: NA
d_call: NA
v_call: TRBV7-9
j_call: TRBJ2-3
cdr3_aa: CASSLGAKSTDTQYF
cdr3_nt: TGTGCCAGCAGCTTAGGGGCTAAGAGCACAGATACGCAGTATTTT

cdr3_length: 16
clone_size: NA
d_call: TRBD1
v_call: TRBV7-9
j_call: TRBJ2-3
cdr3_aa: CASSTNGQGLLDTQYF
cdr3_nt: TGTGCCAGCAGCACCAACGGACAGGGACTTTTGGATACGCAGTATTTT

cdr3_length: 15
clone_size: NA
d_call: NA
v_call: TRBV7-2
j_call: TRBJ1-1
cdr3_aa: CASSIVINGGTEAFF
cdr3_nt: TGTGCCAGCAGCATCGTAATTAACGGGGGAACTGAAGCTTTCTTT

cdr3_length: 14
clone_size: NA
d_call: TRBD1
v_call: TRBV2
j_call: TRBJ2-7
cdr3_aa: CASSLGQNSYEQYF
cdr3_nt: TGTGCCAGCAGTTTGGGACAGAACTCCTACGAGCAGTACTTC

cdr3_length: 15
clone_size: NA
d_call: TRBD1
v_call: TRBV9
j_call: TRBJ2-7
cdr3_aa: CASSVEGQGANEQYF
cdr3_nt: TGTGCCAGCAGCGTAGAAGGGCAGGGGGCTAACGAGCAGTACTTC

cdr3_length: 15
clone_size: few
d_call: TRBD1
v_call: TRBV12-5
j_call: TRBJ2-2
cdr3_aa: CASALGQGWTGELFF
cdr3_nt: TGTGCTAGTGCCCTGGGACAGGGTTGGACCGGGGAGCTGTTTTTT

cdr3_length: 15
clone_size: NA
d_call: NA
v_call: TRBV5-4
j_call: TRBJ2-5
cdr3_aa: CASSSQGRFQETQYF
cdr3_nt: TGTGCCAGCAGCTCGCAAGGGAGATTTCAAGAGACCCAGTACTTC

cdr3_length: 14
clone_size: NA
d_call: NA
v_call: TRBV7-2
j_call: TRBJ2-3
cdr3_aa: CASSLVRPEDTQYF
cdr3_nt: TGTGCCAGCAGCTTAGTCAGGCCCGAGGATACGCAGTATTTT

cdr3_length: 14
clone_size: NA
d_call: NA
v_call: TRBV25-1
j_call: TRBJ1-2
cdr3_aa: CASSELALGVGYTF
cdr3_nt: TGTGCCAGCAGTGAATTGGCGCTCGGGGTTGGCTACACCTTC

cdr3_length: 14
clone_size: NA
d_call: NA
v_call: TRBV29-1
j_call: TRBJ1-1
cdr3_aa: CSVGRGNTNTEAFF
cdr3_nt: TGCAGCGTTGGAAGAGGGAATACGAACACTGAAGCTTTCTTT

cdr3_length: 14
clone_size: NA
d_call: NA
v_call: TRBV7-6
j_call: TRBJ1-6
cdr3_aa: CASSPEGYNSPLHF
cdr3_nt: TGTGCCAGCAGCCCGGAGGGCTATAATTCACCCCTCCACTTT

cdr3_length: 18
clone_size: NA
d_call: NA
v_call: TRBV21-1
j_call: TRBJ2-2
cdr3_aa: CASSQRGGGGRENGELFF
cdr3_nt: TGTGCCAGCAGCCAAAGAGGAGGGGGGGGCAGAGAGAACGGGGAGCTGTTTTTT

cdr3_length: 17
clone_size: few
d_call: NA
v_call: TRBV7-9
j_call: TRBJ2-2
cdr3_aa: CASSLDGGQKNTGELFF
cdr3_nt: TGTGCCAGCAGCTTAGACGGGGGGCAGAAGAACACCGGGGAGCTGTTTTTT

cdr3_length: 15
clone_size: few
d_call: NA
v_call: TRBV7-8
j_call: TRBJ2-7
cdr3_aa: CASSFGGTGSYEQYF
cdr3_nt: TGTGCCAGCAGCTTCGGAGGAACTGGGTCCTACGAGCAGTACTTC

cdr3_length: 14
clone_size: NA
d_call: NA
v_call: TRBV7-9
j_call: TRBJ1-1
cdr3_aa: CASSLSGYEDEAFF
cdr3_nt: TGTGCCAGCAGCTTATCAGGGTACGAAGATGAAGCTTTCTTT

cdr3_length: 15
clone_size: NA
d_call: TRBD1
v_call: TRBV27
j_call: TRBJ1-2
cdr3_aa: CASRKGQGINYGYTF
cdr3_nt: TGTGCCAGCAGAAAGGGACAGGGGATTAACTATGGCTACACCTTC

cdr3_length: 17
clone_size: NA
d_call: NA
v_call: TRBV6-1
j_call: TRBJ1-5
cdr3_aa: CASSEGARYYSNQPQHF
cdr3_nt: TGTGCCAGCAGTGAAGGCGCCAGATACTATAGCAATCAGCCCCAGCATTTT

cdr3_length: 17
clone_size: NA
d_call: NA
v_call: TRBV5-1
j_call: TRBJ2-6
cdr3_aa: CASSPGTTTAGANVLTF
cdr3_nt: TGCGCCAGCAGCCCAGGGACAACAACGGCTGGGGCCAACGTCCTGACTTTC

cdr3_length: 21
clone_size: NA
d_call: NA
v_call: TRBV12-1
j_call: TRBJ2-3
cdr3_aa: CASSPPDRGGLAVTSTDTQYF
cdr3_nt: TGTGCCAGCAGCCCACCCGACAGGGGGGGACTAGCGGTAACTAGCACAGATACGCAGTATTTT